The present T cell receptor (beta chain) was sequenced within a study of blood T cells in healthy people across ages. V was pared by 7 bases and J by 2 bases, with 13 bases between. CDR3 length: 14 amino acids. The germline CDR1 and CDR2 sequences are SNHLY and FYNNEI. Study-wide findings and caveats: Donor CMV infection status was unknown, possibly confounding age-related changes in expanded clonotypes.

This clonotype was observed a handful of times. Its specificity is not known. For the second PCR, which ran for roughly 6 to 12 cycles, a sample-barcoded 5' primer and a J-beta primer mix were used. TCRdb re-called the 5' RACE reads through MiXCR, storing one row per CDR3 protein. Here the sample spans under 750,000 distinct CDR3 sequences, 40% to 50% being singletons. This sequence was found in a man aged 80 or over in good health. The sample taken for sequencing was blood. This sequence joins TRBV2 and TRBJ2-3, with a possible D match to TRBD2 (6 bases). The CDR3 DNA reads TGTGCCAGCATCCGACTAGAACTCACAGATACGCAGTATTTT. Amino acid sequence: CASIRLELTDTQYF. Full variable domain (missing parts from reference TRBV2 and TRBJ2-3): EPEVTQTPSHQVTQMGQEVILRCVPISNHLYFYWYRQILGQKVEFLVSFYNNEISEKSEIFDDQFSVERPDGSNFTLKIRSTKLEDSAMYFCASIRLELTDTQYFGPGTRLTVL.